A single sample is the source of the 31 T cell receptor beta chains below, sequenced in a study of cytomegalovirus exposure and HLA in healthy donors. PCR amplification relied on 60 Vbeta primers (plus 13 Jbeta primers). Generated by immunoSEQ multiplex PCR, the TCRdb table keeps only in-frame clones and is missing some. The sample yields approximately 150,000 clones, more than 60% seen once. Input material: PBMCs. These receptors were taken from a male donor in good health and CMV-seronegative.

The J gene is TRBJ2-3, the V gene TRBV5-6; 13 bases are shared with TRBD2. The CDR3 totals 15 residues. Germline trimming cut 2 bases from V and 6 bases from J; bases unmatched to any gene: 3. CDR1 and CDR2 from the germline V gene are SGHDT and YYEEEE. CDR3 protein: CASSLGLAGVDTQYF. For the CDR3, the DNA is TGTGCCAGCAGCTTAGGACTAGCGGGGGTTGATACGCAGTATTTT.

This clone was picked up a small number of times. This sequence joins TRBV29-1 and TRBJ1-1; D possibly corresponds to TRBD1 (5 bases). Trimming cost V 8 bases and J 5 bases, with 24 bases left between them. Germline V CDR1 and CDR2: SQVTM, ANQGSEA. This CDR3 has 15 amino acids. This chain's CDR3 is CSTSSVGGAVTEAFF. The CDR3, as DNA: TGCAGCACTTCGTCGGTGGGGGGAGCGGTAACTGAAGCTTTCTTT. The variable domain in full, completed from reference TRBV29-1 and TRBJ1-1, reads SAVISQKPSRDICQRGTSLTIQCQVDSQVTMMFWYRQQPGQSLTLIATANQGSEATYESGFVIDKFPISRPNLTFSTLTVSNMSPEDSSIYLCSTSSVGGAVTEAFFGQGTRLTVV.

This clone was observed a single time. This chain links TRBV30 with TRBJ1-6, with D possibly matching TRBD1 (5 bases). The CDR3 sequence is 16 residues long. The germline CDR1 and CDR2 sequences are GTSNPN and SVGIG (reference sequence). The V end was cut by 4 bases, the J end by 0 bases, with 13 bases between. CDR3 protein: CAWILGGSSYNSPLHF. As DNA, the CDR3 is TGTGCCTGGATATTGGGGGGAAGCTCCTATAATTCACCCCTCCACTTT.

There are a few counts of this clone. The chain uses TRBV29-1 and TRBJ2-7; TRBD1 is a possible D gene (8 bases). V lost 8 bases and J 7 bases, leaving 21 bases between the germline ends. The V gene's germline CDR1 is SQVTM and CDR2 ANQGSEA. The CDR3 totals 13 residues. CDR3 DNA: TGCAGCTTCACCACCAGGGGGCGGGGGGAGCAGTACTTC. This codes for CSFTTRGRGEQYF.

This clone has a single count. This chain uses TRBV6-5 with TRBJ2-7; tentatively, D is TRBD2 (7 bases). Germline loops: CDR1 MNHEY, CDR2 SVGAGI. Trimming cost V 0 bases and J 0 bases, with 12 bases left between them. The CDR3 extends over 16 amino acids. The chain's CDR3 is CASSYSGGGSSYEQYF. The DNA for the CDR3 is TGTGCCAGCAGTTACTCGGGGGGCGGGAGCTCCTACGAGCAGTACTTC.

The V gene is TRBV5-1, the J gene TRBJ2-7; TRBD1 agrees at 10 bases. J gave up 3 bases and V 5 bases, and 5 bases lay outside the gene matches. CDR1 is SGHRS, CDR2 YFSETQ, per germline. CDR3 size: 14 residues. The CDR3, as DNA: TGCGCCAGCAGACCGACAGGGGGCATCTACGAGCAGTACTTC. Amino acid sequence: CASRPTGGIYEQYF.

This clone was recorded a few times. The rearrangement uses TRBV4-3 and TRBJ1-3; no definite D call. Germline-derived CDR1 and CDR2 are LGHNA and YSLEER. The germline V and J ends were trimmed by 1 base and 5 bases, with 3 bases remaining between them. The CDR3 is 12 amino acids. The CDR3 DNA is TGCGCCAGCAGCCAAGGTAGAAACACCATATATTTT. Amino acid sequence: CASSQGRNTIYF.

The chain is built from TRBV6-6 and TRBJ2-7; D unclear. V gave up 5 bases and J gave up 3 bases, with 8 bases separating them. From germline, CDR1 is MNHNY and CDR2 SVGAGI (reference sequence). The CDR3 totals 12 residues. CDR3 nucleotide sequence: TGTGCCAGCAGTCCGACTGGCTACGAGCAGTACTTC. Its translation is CASSPTGYEQYF.

This clone was counted only a few times. The genes are TRBV18 and TRBJ2-7; the D gene is possibly TRBD1 (6 bases). The CDR3 totals 13 residues. Germline V gene sequence: CDR1 KGHSH, CDR2 LQKENI. Trimming removed 4 bases at V and 2 bases at J, with 9 bases between. The CDR3 reads CASSLQGTYEQYF. Written as DNA, the CDR3 is TGTGCCAGCTCACTCCAGGGGACCTACGAGCAGTACTTC.

The chain carries TRBV9 and TRBJ2-5; TRBD2 might be the D (5 bases). The CDR3 length is 12 residues. Germline loops: CDR1 SGDLS, CDR2 YYNGEE. The V gene lost 5 bases and the J gene lost 4 bases, with 9 bases spanning the gap. The CDR3 is CASSQEGETQYF. CDR3 in DNA: TGTGCCAGCAGTCAAGAGGGAGAGACCCAGTACTTC.

This chain connects TRBV5-1 to TRBJ2-3; 13 bases align to TRBD2. Germline V gene lookup returns CDR1 SGHRS and CDR2 YFSETQ. The CDR3 spans 16 residues. The J segment lost 1 base and the V segment lost 4 bases, leaving 3 bases of the junction unmatched. The CDR3, as DNA: TGCGCCAGCAGCCTCGGACTAGCGGGGGGCACAGATACGCAGTATTTT. Amino acids: CASSLGLAGGTDTQYF. Complete variable domain (other parts from reference TRBV5-1 and TRBJ2-3): KAGVTQTPRYLIKTRGQQVTLSCSPISGHRSVSWYQQTPGQGLQFLFEYFSETQRNKGNFPGRFSGRQFSNSRSEMNVSTLELGDSALYLCASSLGLAGGTDTQYFGPGTRLTVL.

Only a few counts were recorded for this clone. The chain recombines TRBV18 with TRBJ2-5; D is possibly TRBD2 (7 bases). The CDR3 is 18 residues long. The germline V gene encodes CDR1 KGHSH and CDR2 LQKENI. Deletions cut 4 bases from V and 2 bases from J, with 23 bases between. CDR3 in amino acids: CASSRKQTGGHSQETQYF. The CDR3 coding sequence is TGTGCCAGCTCACGGAAGCAAACGGGGGGCCACTCTCAAGAGACCCAGTACTTC.

This clone is a singleton in its sample. At one end the junction does not follow the germline gene, possibly because of a read error. This chain connects TRBV7-9 to TRBJ1-1; no definite D call. CDR1 SEHNR and CDR2 FQNEAQ come from the germline V gene (reference sequence). The CDR3 spans 12 residues. The chain's CDR3 is CSSSSVRVEAFF. CDR3 bases: TGTTCCAGCAGTTCCGTACGGGTTGAAGCTTTCTTT.

V gene TRBV7-2 combines with J gene TRBJ2-5; possible D gene TRBD1, 5 bases. Trimming cost V 5 bases and J 2 bases, with 9 bases left between them. The germline CDR1 and CDR2 sequences are SGHTA and FQGNSA. There are 13 residues in the CDR3. The CDR3 sequence is CASSQDSQETQYF. CDR3 nucleotides: TGTGCCAGCAGCCAAGACAGTCAAGAGACCCAGTACTTC.

The V call is TRBV25-1, the J call TRBJ2-5, with TRBD2 identical over 13 bases. The J call is doubtful: the DNA matches TRBJ2-7 better. Germline-derived CDR1 and CDR2 are MGHDK and SYGVNS. The CDR3 covers 14 residues. CDR3: CASIRTSGGYEQYF. The CDR3 bases are TGTGCCAGCATAAGGACTAGCGGGGGCTACGAGCAGTACTTC.

Only a few counts were recorded for this clone. CDR3 loop: CASSNEGVGARSTYNEQFF. The CDR3 DNA is TGTGCCAGCAGCAACGAAGGGGTGGGGGCGCGGAGCACCTACAATGAGCAGTTCTTC. The chain carries TRBV13 and TRBJ2-1, with D possibly TRBD1 on 6 matching bases. The CDR3 consists of 19 residues. Germline CDR1 PRHDT, CDR2 FYEKMQ (reference sequence). V was trimmed by 5 bases and J by 2 bases, leaving 25 bases between them.

The chain uses TRBV2 and TRBJ2-2, with 8 nucleotides matching TRBD1. Trimming removed 1 base from V and 6 bases from J; junction bases left unmatched: 4. CDR1 is SNHLY and CDR2 is FYNNEI in the germline V gene. The CDR3 loop spans 15 amino acids. CDR3 in amino acids: CASSEGQGAPGELFF. The CDR3 DNA follows: TGTGCCAGCAGTGAAGGGCAGGGGGCCCCCGGGGAGCTGTTTTTT.

The chain uses TRBV29-1 and TRBJ2-7, with 10 bases lining up with TRBD1. CDR3 length: 13 residues. The junction had 5 bases not matched to a gene; V was cut back by 7 bases and J by 2 bases. CDR1 is SQVTM and CDR2 is ANQGSEA in the germline V gene. The DNA for the CDR3 is TGCAGCGGTGGGACAGGGGACACCTACGAGCAGTACTTC. Its protein is CSGGTGDTYEQYF.

The V and J genes are TRBV2 and TRBJ1-1; D not resolved. Germline V gene lookup returns CDR1 SNHLY and CDR2 FYNNEI. This CDR3 has 12 residues. With 8 bases removed from V and 9 bases from J, the gap between germline ends came to 16 bases. The CDR3 bases are TGTGCCAGCGGCGGGGTTCGGGCACAAGCTTTCTTT. It specifies CASGGVRAQAFF.

This chain joins TRBV2 and TRBJ1-1; D unclear. Trimming left V 6 bases short and J 4 bases short, with 18 bases between. The V gene's germline CDR1 is SNHLY and CDR2 FYNNEI. The CDR3 covers 15 residues. The CDR3 region has the DNA TGTGCCAGCAGATCACGGCAGGAGGTTGGCACTGAAGCTTTCTTT. The encoded protein is CASRSRQEVGTEAFF.

As for this clone: This sample also contains other DNA sequences that code for the same CDR3. The chain is built from TRBV7-2 and TRBJ1-5; TRBD1 matches at 7 bases. V shed 5 bases and J 7 bases; nucleotides not matched to a gene: 8. The CDR3 is made up of 14 amino acids. From germline, CDR1 is SGHTA and CDR2 FQGNSA. CDR3 sequence (DNA): TGTGCCAGCAGCCCCCGACAGGGAGGCCAGCCCCAGCATTTT. Amino acid sequence: CASSPRQGGQPQHF.

The V gene is TRBV9, the J gene TRBJ2-4; TRBD2 matches at 10 bases. The CDR3 is 17 amino acids. Per the germline V gene, CDR1 is SGDLS and CDR2 is YYNGEE. The J segment lost 5 bases and the V segment lost 4 bases, leaving 12 bases of the junction unmatched. The CDR3 DNA follows: TGTGCCAGCAGCCGTAGCGGGCTAGCGGGGGATCAAAACATTCAGTACTTC. Its translation: CASSRSGLAGDQNIQYF. The whole variable domain, remainder taken from reference TRBV9 and TRBJ2-4, is DSGVTQTPKHLITATGQRVTLRCSPRSGDLSVYWYQQSLDQGLQFLIQYYNGEERAKGNILERFSAQQFPDLHSELNLSSLELGDSALYFCASSRSGLAGDQNIQYFGAGTRLSVL.

The chain carries TRBV5-4 and TRBJ2-5; 9 nucleotides match TRBD2. Germline V gene sequence: CDR1 SGHNT, CDR2 YYREEE (reference sequence). This CDR3 contains 15 residues. V shed 4 bases and J 1 base; nucleotides not matched to a gene: 5. CDR3 in DNA: TGTGCCAGCAGCGGGGAGACTAGCGGCCAAGAGACCCAGTACTTC. This encodes CASSGETSGQETQYF.

The V call is TRBV7-9, the J call TRBJ1-1; D is undetermined. The CDR3 consists of 11 residues. Germline values: CDR1 SEHNR, CDR2 FQNEAQ (reference sequence). V was pared by 5 bases and J by 7 bases, with 8 bases between. CDR3 DNA sequence: TGTGCCAGCAGCCGCGGGGTTGAAGCTTTCTTT. This encodes CASSRGVEAFF. Full variable domain (outside the CDR3, taken from reference TRBV7-9 and TRBJ1-1): DTGVSQNPRHKITKRGQNVTFRCDPISEHNRLYWYRQTLGQGPEFLTYFQNEAQLEKSRLLSDRFSAERPKGSFSTLEIQRTEQGDSAMYLCASSRGVEAFFGQGTRLTVV.

V gene TRBV6-7 combines with J gene TRBJ2-3; 11 bases agree with TRBD2. TRBV6-7 is an ORF; its function is uncertain. The CDR3 has 18 amino acids. V shed 7 bases, J shed 5 bases, and the junction held 17 bases outside the gene matches. The CDR3 DNA follows: TGTGCCAGCACCAAAAGGGCTTCTAGCGGGGGGCCAGGAGATACGCAGTATTTT. This encodes CASTKRASSGGPGDTQYF.

The rearrangement uses TRBV6-1 and TRBJ2-2; D is possibly TRBD1 (6 bases). The length of the CDR3 is 14 residues. Trimming left V 2 bases short and J 6 bases short, with 10 bases between. Looked up from germline, CDR1 is MNHNS and CDR2 is SASEGT. The CDR3 sequence: CASSENRVAGELFF. The CDR3 DNA reads as TGTGCCAGCAGTGAAAACAGGGTGGCCGGGGAGCTGTTTTTT.

V usage is TRBV29-1 and J usage is TRBJ2-7; 7 bases are a match to TRBD1. The germline CDR1 and CDR2 sequences are SQVTM and ANQGSEA. The junction had 5 bases not matched to a gene; V was cut back by 3 bases and J by 0 bases. The CDR3 contains 14 residues. CDR3: CSVETTGISYEQYF. In DNA, the CDR3 is TGCAGCGTTGAGACGACAGGGATCTCCTACGAGCAGTACTTC.

In its sample, this clone was seen once. This sample also contains other DNA sequences that code for the same CDR3. CDR3 DNA: TGTGCCAGCAGTCGAGCCGGGGAGCTGTTTTTT. Its translation: CASSRAGELFF. The chain joins TRBV6-5 to TRBJ2-2; D is uncertain. The CDR3 is 11 amino acids. In germline, CDR1 is MNHEY, CDR2 SVGAGI. V gave up 5 bases and J gave up 6 bases, with 4 bases separating them.

The chain carries TRBV19 and TRBJ1-3; perhaps TRBD1 as D (5 bases). The V gene's germline CDR1 is LNHDA and CDR2 SQIVND (reference sequence). The V gene lost 3 bases and the J gene lost 3 bases, with 15 bases spanning the gap. There are 16 residues in the CDR3. CDR3 sequence (DNA): TGTGCCAGTAGTATCCGAAGAGGAGACAGTGGAAACACCATATATTTT. This sequence encodes CASSIRRGDSGNTIYF. Complete variable domain (other parts from reference TRBV19 and TRBJ1-3): DGGITQSPKYLFRKEGQNVTLSCEQNLNHDAMYWYRQDPGQGLRLIYYSQIVNDFQKGDIAEGYSVSREKKESFPLTVTSAQKNPTAFYLCASSIRRGDSGNTIYFGEGSWLTVV.

This clone has only a few counts. This rearrangement joins TRBV13 to TRBJ1-6; maybe TRBD1 (6 bases). V was cut by 3 bases and J by 7 bases, with 25 bases left in between. The CDR3 runs to 19 residues. Germline values: CDR1 PRHDT, CDR2 FYEKMQ (reference sequence). This CDR3 reads CASSFRSTGSAHWNSPLHF. The CDR3 DNA sequence: TGTGCCAGCAGCTTTCGCTCGACAGGCTCGGCTCATTGGAATTCACCCCTCCACTTT.

The V and J genes are TRBV30 and TRBJ1-2; no definite D call. Germline V gives CDR1 GTSNPN, CDR2 SVGIG (reference sequence). The CDR3 is 12 amino acids. The V gene lost 2 bases and the J gene lost 7 bases, with 11 bases spanning the gap. CDR3 sequence: CAWSFMPRGYTF. CDR3 bases: TGTGCCTGGAGTTTTATGCCGCGTGGCTACACCTTC.